The present TCR beta chain was sequenced within a study of T cell repertoires in cytomegalovirus infection. About the research overall: CMV epitopes in the study were HLA-C-restricted (recently identified) and HLA-B-restricted (well studied).

Regarding this clonotype: Its antigen is currently unknown.

Using its own MiXCR run on the reads, TCRdb lists one record per CDR3 protein. The repertoire holds tens of thousands of distinct CDR3 sequences, with roughly 25% as singletons. The sequences come from CD8+ T cells from cultured PBMCs, collected from culture after CMV antigen stimulation. The source is a human donor in good health (CMV status not recorded). Some clones in this sample may be carry-over from other donors' samples.

This chain's CDR3 is CASSLWTEAFF. The CDR3, as DNA: TGTGCCAGCAGTTTATGGACTGAAGCTTTCTTT. The chain is built from TRBV12-3 or TRBV12-4 and TRBJ1-1; D unresolved. With 2 bases removed from V and 5 bases from J, the gap between germline ends came to 3 bases. This CDR3 comprises 11 residues.